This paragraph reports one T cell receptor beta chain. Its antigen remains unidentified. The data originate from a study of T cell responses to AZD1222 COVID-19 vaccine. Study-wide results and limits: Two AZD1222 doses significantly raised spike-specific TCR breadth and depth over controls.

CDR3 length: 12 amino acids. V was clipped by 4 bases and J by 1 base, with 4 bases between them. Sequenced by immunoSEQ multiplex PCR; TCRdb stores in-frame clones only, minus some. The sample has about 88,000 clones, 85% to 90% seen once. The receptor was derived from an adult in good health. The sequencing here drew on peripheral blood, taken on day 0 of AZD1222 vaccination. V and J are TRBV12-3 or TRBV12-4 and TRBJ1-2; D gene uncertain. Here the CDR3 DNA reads TGTGCCAGCAGTTACAGTAACTATGGCTACACCTTC. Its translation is CASSYSNYGYTF.